These T cell receptor beta chains were read from a single sample in a study of blood T cell repertoires in COVID-19. TCRdb's copy holds only in-frame clones and misses some; the assay was immunoSEQ multiplex PCR. Among approximately 210,000 clones listed, 82% were seen once. The sample consisted of peripheral blood. The receptors were sampled from a woman of 80 years or more with acute or convalescent COVID-19. Both conserved end residues are part of each CDR3. For some rows the clone size is stated as once, few or many, or as a class when expanded; others skip it.

TRBJ1-1 - TRBV9 14 CASSVVRENTEAFF
TRBJ1-1 - TRBV2 14 CASRLGHANTEAFF
TRBJ2-3 - TRBV11-2 18 CASSLLAGYSGYTDTQYF
TRBJ1-2 - TRBV9 14 CASSVTVINYGYTF
TRBJ2-7 few TRBV2 11 CASTQGYEQYF
TRBJ1-1 - TRBV6-6 14 CASSYSTGYTEAFF
TRBJ2-7 - TRBV7-9 15 CASSSGQRNSYEQYF
TRBJ1-4 - TRBV5-6 14 CASSLLAINEKLFF
TRBJ2-3 - TRBV5-1 14 CASSFRARTDTQYF
TRBJ1-3 - TRBV18 17 CASSPLHRGLAGNTIYF
TRBJ1-2 - TRBV6-5 13 CASSFLQSGDYTF
TRBJ1-4 - TRBV15 15 CATSRGLPTNEKLFF
TRBJ1-6 - TRBV7-9 14 CASTPWTDNSPLHF
TRBJ1-4 - TRBV3-1/TRBV3-2 15 CASSRPGQGRSELFF
TRBJ1-2 - TRBV6-1 19 CASSGGLLVGGNLPYGYTF
TRBJ1-5 few TRBV2 15 CASSARDRVGQPQHF
TRBJ1-2 - TRBV12-3/TRBV12-4 12 CASSTPGYGYTF
TRBJ2-5 - TRBV6-1 13 CASVREIQETQYF
TRBJ1-1 - TRBV5-1 15 CASSLGAGRNTEAFF
TRBJ1-2 - TRBV7-2 14 CASSPGTANYGYTF
TRBJ2-2 - TRBV5-4 15 CASSLLWGGTGELFF
TRBJ1-2 - TRBV5-1 13 CASSLAYQVGYTF
TRBJ1-4 - TRBV27 12 CASSFLNEKLFF
TRBJ1-2 once TRBV5-5 12 CASRLTGYGYTF
TRBJ1-2 - TRBV6-5 14 CASSYRTGRDGYTF
TRBJ2-7 once TRBV30 13 CACRVQGSYEQYF
TRBJ1-4 - TRBV19 16 CASSITGTPFNEKLFF
TRBJ1-2 - TRBV5-1 15 CASSLALGQEPPGSF
TRBJ1-1 - TRBV27 14 CASSSSQGNTEAFF
TRBJ2-3 - TRBV7-9 16 CASSSRTSGHTDTQYF
TRBJ1-6 - TRBV18 14 CASSRDSNNSPLHF
TRBJ2-1 - TRBV15 15 CATSRDIGGVNEQFF
TRBJ1-1 - TRBV6-5 14 CASSYKDGGFEAFF
TRBJ2-3 - TRBV9 15 CASSANSVSIDTQYF
TRBJ1-6 - TRBV9 15 CASSRNPTGNSPLHF
TRBJ2-3 - TRBV5-6 15 CASSSFGEGTDTQYF
TRBJ1-4 - TRBV28 16 CASSLPLGGANEKLFF
TRBJ2-1 - TRBV2 15 CASKAGTSGSNEQFF
TRBJ1-5 few TRBV20-1 14 CSASWGPSNQPQHF
TRBJ2-1 - TRBV7-2 15 CASSQRAGMLGEQFF
TRBJ2-5 few TRBV11-3 15 CASSFWLAGEETQYF
TRBJ1-1 - TRBV6-1 12 CASSRGQNEAFF
TRBJ1-2 - TRBV10-3 13 CATGQEWDYGYTF
TRBJ1-2 - TRBV6-5 16 CASSYSVIGGGYGYTF
TRBJ2-1 - TRBV4-2 16 CASSQGPGGGYNEQFF
TRBJ1-6 few TRBV6-5 16 CASSYFSGQGGSPLHF
TRBJ1-1 - TRBV7-9 15 CASSLERTRNTEAFF
TRBJ2-3 - TRBV30 13 CAHSGGNTDTQYF
TRBJ2-5 - TRBV2 14 CASSPSGVQETQYF
TRBJ2-7 few TRBV6-2/TRBV6-3 15 CASSYSETGTYEQYF
TRBJ1-3 once TRBV7-2 15 CASSLVTGGGNTIYF
TRBJ2-2 - TRBV7-2 19 CASSLGQRLAGGYTGELFF
TRBJ2-3 once TRBV5-1 16 CASSPDLAGTTDTQYF
TRBJ1-1 - TRBV6-2/TRBV6-3 13 CASSYTDYTEAFF
TRBJ1-1 - TRBV19 17 CASSISTWGQPNTEAFF
TRBJ2-7 - TRBV28 14 CASSLATGGREQYF
TRBJ1-6 - TRBV3-1/TRBV3-2 14 CASQTARGGSPLHF
TRBJ2-5 - TRBV2 16 CASSEVLAGGRETQYF